These 28 T cell receptor beta chains were sequenced from one sample in a study of CD8+ T cells in alopecia areata. The sequencing template was cDNA reverse transcribed from extracted RNA. TCRdb's table, derived via immunoSEQ multiplex PCR, lists solely in-frame clones and lacks some. In the table there are about 110,000 clones, roughly 64% of which are singletons. The material sequenced was CD8+ T cells sorted from blood. The receptors come from a human donor in good health.

This clone was picked up a small number of times. The chain recombines TRBV14 with TRBJ1-1; 7 nucleotides align to TRBD1. The CDR3 runs to 15 residues. J was trimmed by 1 base and V by 2 bases; bases with no gene match: 4. The V gene's germline CDR1 is SGHDN and CDR2 FVKESK. The CDR3 nucleotides are TGTGCCAGCAGCCAACCTCGGACAGGGAACACTGAAGCTTTCTTT. This codes for CASSQPRTGNTEAFF.

The J gene is TRBJ1-6, the V gene TRBV4-2; unclear D gene. This CDR3 region has 14 residues. Germline values: CDR1 LGHNA, CDR2 YNFKEQ. Trimming stripped 0 bases from V and 14 bases from J, with 14 bases between. The DNA of the CDR3 is TGTGCCAGCAGCCAAGAAAGAGGTCAATACGCCCTCCACTTT. This encodes CASSQERGQYALHF.

The rearrangement joins TRBV4-1 to TRBJ2-4; the D call may be TRBD1 or TRBD2 (5 bases each). Germline V gene data show CDR1 as MGHRA and CDR2 as YSYEKL. CDR3 length: 17 residues. Trimming stripped 3 bases from V and 2 bases from J, with 17 bases between. The CDR3 region is CASSQYGGPQTKNIQYF. The CDR3 DNA sequence: TGCGCCAGCAGCCAGTATGGGGGTCCCCAGACCAAAAACATTCAGTACTTC.

This rearrangement joins TRBV9 to TRBJ2-7, with a possible D match to TRBD1 (5 bases). Trimming removed 3 bases at V and 2 bases at J, with 15 bases between. This CDR3 is built from 15 residues. The germline CDR1 and CDR2 sequences are SGDLS and YYNGEE. The CDR3 region has the DNA TGTGCCAGCAGCGCCGGCAGGGCAGGGACCTACGAGCAGTACTTC. Encoded protein: CASSAGRAGTYEQYF.

This clone was observed a single time. V and J are TRBV7-2 and TRBJ2-5, with a weak D call TRBD2 (6 bases). The length of the CDR3 is 14 residues. V was trimmed by 2 bases and J by 1 base, leaving 8 bases between them. The V gene's germline CDR1 is SGHTA and CDR2 FQGNSA. The CDR3 nucleotides are TGTGCCAGCAGCTTATGGGAGGCCCAAGAGACCCAGTACTTC. Its translation is CASSLWEAQETQYF.

CDR3 nucleotides: TGTGCCAGCAGCTTACCCCCGGGACGGTCCTCTGGGGCCAACGTCCTGACTTTC. Its protein is CASSLPPGRSSGANVLTF. The V gene is TRBV7-9, the J gene TRBJ2-6, with D perhaps being TRBD1 or TRBD2 (5 bases each). The germline V gene has CDR1 SEHNR and CDR2 FQNEAQ (reference sequence). The V and J ends lost 2 bases and 0 bases respectively, with 14 bases between them. The CDR3 contains 18 residues.

The V call is TRBV28, the J call TRBJ2-7; D might be TRBD2 (6 bases). This CDR3 is 12 amino acids long. With 3 bases removed from V and 6 bases from J, the gap between germline ends came to 9 bases. Germline lookup yields CDR1 MDHEN and CDR2 SYDVKM. CDR3 protein: CASSFGGSEQYF. CDR3 nucleotides: TGTGCCAGCAGTTTCGGAGGGAGCGAGCAGTACTTC.

This clone has just a few counts. The chain has TRBV10-3 and TRBJ1-3, with TRBD1 matching over 10 bases. CDR3 length: 16 amino acids. J was trimmed by 1 base and V by 6 bases; bases with no gene match: 6. Germline CDR1 reads ENHRY; CDR2 reads SYGVKD. CDR3 in amino acids: CAISSDRGGSGNTIYF. For the CDR3, the DNA is TGTGCCATCAGCTCGGACAGGGGGGGATCTGGAAACACCATATATTTT.

The chain combines TRBV7-9 with TRBJ1-1; TRBD1 aligns across 8 bases. The V gene's germline CDR1 is SEHNR and CDR2 FQNEAQ (reference sequence). The CDR3 has 15 amino acids. The V and J ends lost 2 bases and 3 bases, in that order; junction bases with no gene match: 5. This CDR3 reads CASSLLIQGDTEAFF. The DNA of the CDR3 is TGTGCCAGCAGCTTACTAATACAGGGGGACACTGAAGCTTTCTTT.

This CDR3 reads CASSLAWGMNTEAFF. In DNA form, the CDR3 reads TGTGCCAGCAGCTTGGCCTGGGGCATGAACACTGAAGCTTTCTTT. The V gene is TRBV5-5, the J gene TRBJ1-1; tentatively, D is TRBD1 (5 bases). Trimming stripped 0 bases from V and 0 bases from J, with 9 bases between. Germline-derived CDR1 and CDR2 are SGHKS and YYEKEE (reference sequence). The CDR3 is 15 amino acids.

This rearrangement joins TRBV13 to TRBJ1-1, with TRBD1 identical over 7 bases. The CDR3 runs 15 residues. Germline V gene lookup returns CDR1 PRHDT and CDR2 FYEKMQ (reference sequence). Trimming at V came to 4 bases and at J to 1 base, leaving 6 bases not matched to a gene. Here the CDR3 reads CASSSGQEKNTEAFF. DNA of the CDR3: TGTGCCAGCAGCTCAGGACAGGAGAAGAACACTGAAGCTTTCTTT.

The chain uses TRBV18 and TRBJ2-5; D is ambiguous. V lost 2 bases and J lost 2, with 9 bases in between. This CDR3 has 14 residues. Germline CDR1 reads KGHSH; CDR2 reads LQKENI. CDR3 residues: CASSPSDGQETQYF. The CDR3, as DNA: TGTGCCAGCTCACCATCCGATGGGCAAGAGACCCAGTACTTC.

V and J are TRBV7-9 and TRBJ2-5; 9 bases fit TRBD2. This CDR3 contains 17 residues. The V and J ends lost 5 bases and 1 base, in that order; junction bases with no gene match: 11. The germline V gene has CDR1 SEHNR and CDR2 FQNEAQ (reference sequence). The CDR3 reads CASSLSRTSALQETQYF. The DNA of the CDR3 is TGTGCCAGCAGCCTTAGCAGGACTAGCGCCCTCCAAGAGACCCAGTACTTC.

J is TRBJ2-2 and V is TRBV7-6; the D is unclear. From germline, CDR1 is SGHVS and CDR2 FNYEAQ. With 7 bases removed from V and 7 bases from J, the gap between germline ends came to 10 bases. The CDR3 length is 12 residues. This CDR3 reads CASKSGLGELFF. CDR3 coding DNA: TGTGCCAGCAAATCTGGTCTCGGGGAGCTGTTTTTT.

The CDR3 DNA is TGTGCCAGCAGTTTTGGGACGTACAATGAGCAGTTCTTC. It specifies CASSFGTYNEQFF. The rearrangement joins TRBV28 to TRBJ2-1, with D perhaps given as TRBD1 or TRBD2 (5 bases each). Germline CDR1 MDHEN, CDR2 SYDVKM. CDR3 length equals 13 residues. Trimming took 3 bases from V and 4 from J, leaving 7 bases between them.

J is TRBJ1-1 and V is TRBV6-5; D is undetermined. V was pared by 6 bases and J by 1 base, with 12 bases between. Germline CDR1 and CDR2: MNHEY and SVGAGI. CDR3 length: 14 residues. The CDR3 is CASSTGFENTEAFF. The CDR3 nucleotides read TGTGCCAGCAGCACCGGGTTTGAGAACACTGAAGCTTTCTTT.

This chain joins TRBV7-9 and TRBJ2-7, with D tentatively TRBD1 or TRBD2 (6 bases each). Germline CDR1 is SEHNR and CDR2 is FQNEAQ (reference sequence). The V gene lost 6 bases and the J gene lost 2 bases, with 14 bases spanning the gap. The CDR3 loop spans 14 amino acids. The CDR3 DNA reads TGTGCCAGCAGACACGCCGGGGGCACCTACGAGCAGTACTTC. It yields the protein CASRHAGGTYEQYF.

The chain joins TRBV5-6 to TRBJ2-1; D is possibly TRBD2 (6 bases). The length of the CDR3 is 15 residues. CDR1 is SGHDT and CDR2 is YYEEEE in the germline V gene. V lost 4 bases, J lost 5 bases, and 16 bases lay in between. CDR3 region: CASSVTGTGDNEQFF. The CDR3 region has the DNA TGTGCCAGCAGCGTAACCGGGACTGGAGACAATGAGCAGTTCTTC.

V usage is TRBV2 and J usage is TRBJ2-1, with D perhaps TRBD2 (6 bases). Between the trimmed V and J ends, which lost 7 bases and 2 bases, there was a span of 12 bases. From germline, CDR1 is SNHLY and CDR2 FYNNEI. The CDR3 is made up of 14 amino acids. The CDR3 DNA reads TGTGCCAGCAACGGCGGGGAGACCTACAATGAGCAGTTCTTC. It yields the protein CASNGGETYNEQFF.

This sequence joins TRBV13 and TRBJ1-6, with D unresolved. The V gene's germline CDR1 is PRHDT and CDR2 FYEKMQ (reference sequence). The CDR3 is 17 amino acids. The V end lost 5 bases, the J end lost 5 bases, and 19 bases lay between the germline ends. The CDR3 DNA follows: TGTGCCAGCAGCCAGACTATCGACGGGGAGAATAATTCACCCCTCCACTTT. Translation gives CASSQTIDGENNSPLHF.

The chain recombines TRBV23-1 with TRBJ2-7, with D possibly being TRBD2 (5 bases). TRBV23-1 is treated as an ORF (open reading frame) with a function not yet certain. The CDR3 has 14 residues. Trimming took off 7 bases at V and 5 bases at J, with 18 bases between the two ends. The CDR3 region is CASTREKVVNEQYF. CDR3 nucleotide sequence: TGCGCCAGCACAAGGGAGAAGGTTGTCAACGAGCAGTACTTC.

The chain carries TRBV27 and TRBJ2-5; 8 nucleotides align to TRBD1. The trim removed 10 bases at V and 5 bases at J, leaving 6 bases unmatched. This CDR3 has 12 amino acids. The germline gives CDR1 MNHEY, CDR2 SMNVEV (reference sequence). The chain's CDR3 is CATKDREETQYF. Here the CDR3 DNA reads TGTGCCACCAAGGACAGGGAGGAGACCCAGTACTTC.

This clone showed up just a few times. Other DNA sequences in the same sample also yield this CDR3. The chain has TRBV7-2 and TRBJ1-1; D gene ambiguous. Trimming pared 1 base from V and 1 base from J, leaving 4 bases between. Germline V gene sequence: CDR1 SGHTA, CDR2 FQGNSA. CDR3 length: 13 residues. The CDR3 protein is CASSLGANTEAFF. CDR3 DNA: TGTGCCAGCAGCTTAGGAGCGAACACTGAAGCTTTCTTT.

Regarding this clone: Its ends do not fully match the called genes, so a read error is possible. The rearrangement links TRBV6-6 to TRBJ2-7; D is ambiguous. Germline V lookup: CDR1 MNHNY, CDR2 SVGAGI (reference sequence). This CDR3 region has 11 residues. In DNA, the CDR3 is TGTGCCAGCAGTTACTCCCACGAGCAGTACTTC. It yields the protein CASSYSHEQYF.

The count of this clone is one. At one boundary the junction diverges from the germline segment, which might be a read error. V gene TRBV4-1 combines with J gene TRBJ2-7, with 7 positions matching TRBD1. This CDR3 is 12 amino acids long. Germline V lookup: CDR1 MGHRA, CDR2 YSYEKL. CDR3 in amino acids: CARRQGPCAPSF. As DNA, the CDR3 is TGCGCCCGAAGACAGGGTCCGTGTGCGCCGAGTTTC.

CDR3 in DNA: TGTGCCAGCAGCTTATGGACCGAGCAGTACTTC. As protein: CASSLWTEQYF. The rearrangement uses TRBV7-8 and TRBJ2-7, with unresolved D. This CDR3 comprises 11 residues. V dropped 2 bases and J dropped 6 bases, with 5 bases sitting between them. Looked up from germline, CDR1 is SGHVS and CDR2 is FQNEAQ.

The V and J genes are TRBV5-6 and TRBJ2-5; 7 bases fit TRBD1. V trimming: 0 bases; J trimming: 4 bases; junction bases outside the gene matches: 15. The CDR3 loop spans 18 amino acids. Per germline, CDR1 SGHDT and CDR2 YYEEEE. The CDR3 here is CASSLAEGAVGRGETQYF. The CDR3 DNA follows: TGTGCCAGCAGCTTGGCCGAGGGGGCAGTAGGCCGAGGAGAGACCCAGTACTTC.

This clone occurred a few times. The chain uses TRBV18 and TRBJ2-4; D not resolved. This CDR3 comprises 16 residues. With 3 bases removed from V and 1 base from J, the gap between germline ends came to 13 bases. Germline V gene sequence: CDR1 KGHSH, CDR2 LQKENI. The CDR3 reads CASSPVPLSAKNIQYF. The CDR3 DNA reads as TGTGCCAGCTCACCGGTCCCTTTGTCGGCCAAAAACATTCAGTACTTC.